The clone carrying this T cell receptor (beta chain) is medium-sized in the sample. Antigen: not known. These data originate in a study of HIV-infected patients and healthy controls. General study findings and limits: Significantly higher mean Gini indices appeared in HIV-infected repertoires, possibly reflecting oligoclonality. During therapy, HIV-associated CDR3s fell significantly in frequency, while CMV-associated CDR3s did not change significantly. In HIV-infected patients, the apparent post-therapy Gini index recovery did not replicate in size-matched data.

All unsorted peripheral T cells were captured because whole blood was used without fractionation. Per germline, CDR1 SGHAT and CDR2 FQNNGV. The V gene end was trimmed by 0 bases and the J gene end by 5 bases; junction bases not matched to a gene: 10. The CDR3 covers 18 residues. Alpha and beta constant-region primers primed reverse transcription of around 0.5 ug RNA. Separate chain-specific third strand synthesis with multiplexing indices produced the alpha and beta libraries. TCRdb reanalysed the 5' RACE reads using MiXCR and keeps one entry per CDR3 protein. The data show roughly 18,000 distinct CDR3 sequences, about 9.4% seen once.

The rearrangement links TRBV11-2 to TRBJ2-1; 10 bases are a match to TRBD2. Sequenced: blood. The source of this sequence is an adult in good health. CDR3 nucleotides: TGTGCCAGCAGCTTAGATAACCGACTAGCGGGCCGAAACAATGAGCAGTTCTTC. Translating it yields CASSLDNRLAGRNNEQFF.